The 4 T cell receptor beta chains presented below share a single source sample, sequenced in a study of T cell responses to AZD1222 COVID-19 vaccine. Assay: immunoSEQ multiplex PCR; the TCRdb copy retains only in-frame clones and omits some. This sample has 95,000 to 150,000 clones; about 88% occur once, and the top ten carry around 30%. This sample comprised peripheral blood, obtained on day 0 of AZD1222 vaccination. These receptors were obtained from an adult in good health.

J is TRBJ2-7 and V is TRBV12-3 or TRBV12-4; D might be TRBD1 (5 bases). This CDR3 has 13 residues. V was shortened by 3 bases and J by 2 bases, with 8 bases between the two germline ends. CDR3 sequence reads: CASSFGQAYEQYF. CDR3 nucleotide sequence: TGTGCCAGCAGTTTTGGACAAGCCTACGAGCAGTACTTC.

The chain combines TRBV7-3 with TRBJ1-2; 7 nucleotides match TRBD1. CDR3 length: 16 residues. Germline lookup yields CDR1 SGHTA and CDR2 FQGTGA. Trimming cost V 5 bases and J 0 bases; bases outside gene matches: 9. The CDR3 spells CASSPPTGRANYGYTF. The CDR3, as DNA: TGTGCCAGCAGCCCACCGACAGGGCGGGCTAACTATGGCTACACCTTC.

This chain connects TRBV6-2 or TRBV6-3 to TRBJ2-2; a weak D match, TRBD2 (5 bases). CDR1 and CDR2 (germline): MNHEY, SVGEGT. CDR3 length equals 14 residues. The ends were cut back, 5 bases at V and 1 base at J, with 8 bases in the middle. The CDR3 DNA reads TGTGCCAGCAGTATAGGGAGGAACACCGGGGAGCTGTTTTTT. Amino acids: CASSIGRNTGELFF.

This clone has a single count. V is TRBV18 and J is TRBJ2-7; D uncertain. Trimming pared 3 bases from V and 3 bases from J, leaving 12 bases between. The CDR3 sequence is 14 residues long. Germline-derived CDR1 and CDR2 are KGHSH and LQKENI. The CDR3 reads CASSPPLALYEQYF. In nucleotides, the CDR3 is TGTGCCAGCTCACCTCCACTGGCCCTCTACGAGCAGTACTTC. Combining the CDR3 with reference TRBV18 and TRBJ2-7 gives the whole variable domain NAGVMQNPRHLVRRRGQEARLRCSPMKGHSHVYWYRQLPEEGLKFMVYLQKENIIDESGMPKERFSAEFPKEGPSILRIQQVVRGDSAAYFCASSPPLALYEQYFGPGTRLTVT.